Listed below are T cell receptor beta chains from one sample, sequenced in a study of technical replicates of blood from a handful of donors. Profiled with immunoSEQ multiplex PCR; TCRdb holds only in-frame clones, not every one. The data contain 60,000 to 65,000 clones, approximately 83% of them singletons. Sequenced sample: PBMCs. The receptor source for this set is a human donor in good health. Some clones in this sample may be carry-over from other donors' samples. Each CDR3 is given with its conserved first and last residue. Fields, in order: V gene, clone size, D gene, J gene, CDR3 protein, CDR3 DNA. D genes are given only for firm matches. Only some rows state a clone size, as once, few, many or a class for expanded clones.

TRBV7-9	NA	TRBD1	TRBJ1-4	CASSLKGTGNEKLFF	TGTGCCAGCAGCTTAAAAGGGACAGGGAATGAAAAACTGTTTTTT
TRBV5-1	NA	NA	TRBJ2-7	CASTGGPTGDEQYF	TGCGCCTCCACGGGGGGCCCGACGGGGGACGAGCAGTACTTC
TRBV9	NA	TRBD2	TRBJ2-2	CASSRGRDTGELFF	TGTGCCAGCAGCCGAGGGAGGGACACCGGGGAGCTGTTTTTT
TRBV6-5	NA	NA	TRBJ2-7	CASSRTALTYEQYF	TGTGCCAGCAGTCGGACAGCTCTAACCTACGAGCAGTACTTC
TRBV11-3	NA	NA	TRBJ2-3	CASSFNHLDSQYF	TGTGCCAGCAGCTTCAACCACTTAGATTCGCAGTATTTT
TRBV10-3	NA	NA	TRBJ2-7	CAISEGRGYEQYF	TGTGCCATCAGTGAGGGCAGGGGCTACGAGCAGTACTTC
TRBV5-1	NA	TRBD2	TRBJ2-5	CASSQRTSRETQYF	TGCGCCAGCAGCCAACGGACTAGCAGAGAGACCCAGTACTTC
TRBV6-1	NA	TRBD1	TRBJ1-2	CASSDGPGTGYGYTF	TGTGCCAGCAGTGATGGGCCGGGGACAGGGTATGGCTACACCTTC
TRBV6-6	NA	TRBD1	TRBJ1-1	CASSKQGFPTEAFF	TGTGCCAGCAGTAAACAGGGGTTTCCCACTGAAGCTTTCTTT
TRBV10-3	few	TRBD2	TRBJ2-7	CAINSGLGEQYF	TGTGCCATCAACTCGGGACTAGGGGAGCAGTACTTC
TRBV7-2	NA	TRBD2	TRBJ2-7	CASSLNLAGYNEQYF	TGTGCCAGCAGCTTAAATCTAGCGGGATACAACGAGCAGTACTTC
TRBV5-8	NA	TRBD2	TRBJ2-2	CASSRLAGGIAGELFF	TGTGCCAGCAGCCGATTAGCGGGAGGGATCGCCGGGGAGCTGTTTTTT
TRBV10-3	once	NA	TRBJ1-1	CATQEALNTEAFF	TGTGCCACACAAGAGGCATTGAACACTGAAGCTTTCTTT
TRBV7-9	NA	NA	TRBJ1-5	CASSLVTPGSNQPQHF	TGTGCCAGCAGCTTAGTAACCCCGGGGAGCAATCAGCCCCAGCATTTT
TRBV19	NA	TRBD2	TRBJ2-1	CASSMGLAGGSSYNEQFF	TGTGCCAGTAGTATGGGGCTAGCGGGGGGCAGCTCCTACAATGAGCAGTTCTTC
TRBV29-1	NA	TRBD2	TRBJ2-1	CSVDKGLRLHNEQFF	TGCAGCGTTGACAAGGGACTACGACTTCACAATGAGCAGTTCTTC
TRBV9	NA	TRBD1	TRBJ2-7	CASSTETGYEQYF	TGTGCCAGCAGCACCGAGACAGGGTACGAGCAGTACTTC
TRBV4-1	NA	NA	TRBJ2-1	CASSQDRSVGGSQNEQFF	TGCGCCAGCAGCCAAGATCGTTCGGTAGGAGGAAGTCAAAATGAGCAGTTCTTC
TRBV30	NA	NA	TRBJ1-3	CAWSVDGVGNTIYF	TGTGCCTGGAGTGTAGACGGGGTGGGAAACACCATATATTTT
TRBV28	NA	NA	TRBJ2-3	CASSQSRGNTDTQYF	TGTGCCAGCAGTCAAAGTCGGGGGAACACAGATACGCAGTATTTT
TRBV7-9	NA	NA	TRBJ1-2	CASSPWTASNYGYTF	TGTGCCAGCAGCCCTTGGACAGCGAGTAACTATGGCTACACCTTC
TRBV27	NA	TRBD1	TRBJ2-2	CASSTLDRGFTGELFF	TGTGCCAGCAGTACTCTGGACAGGGGGTTTACCGGGGAGCTGTTTTTT
TRBV4-2	NA	TRBD1	TRBJ1-4	CASTTGAGTVGEKLFF	TGTGCCAGCACCACGGGGGCCGGGACAGTAGGTGAAAAACTGTTTTTT
TRBV4-2	NA	TRBD2	TRBJ2-2	CASSQDPSGGELFF	TGTGCCAGCAGCCAAGATCCTAGCGGGGGGGAGCTGTTTTTT
TRBV2	NA	NA	TRBJ1-6	CASSEVSGFNSPLHF	TGTGCCAGCAGTGAAGTGTCAGGCTTTAATTCACCCCTCCACTTT
TRBV7-2	NA	NA	TRBJ1-6	CASSSKTRRGIGNSPLHF	TGTGCCAGCAGCTCCAAGACACGCAGGGGAATTGGCAATTCACCCCTCCACTTT
TRBV6-1	NA	TRBD1	TRBJ2-3	CASSLQGATDTQYF	TGTGCCAGCAGTTTACAGGGGGCCACAGATACGCAGTATTTT
TRBV6-6	NA	TRBD1	TRBJ2-7	CASSDPDRNEQYF	TGTGCCAGCAGCGACCCGGACAGGAACGAGCAGTACTTC
TRBV19	NA	TRBD1	TRBJ1-3	CASTSLGQFSGNTIYF	TGTGCCAGTACCTCATTGGGACAGTTCTCTGGAAACACCATATATTTT
TRBV7-9	NA	TRBD1	TRBJ1-5	CASSQDRGTQHF	TGTGCCAGCAGCCAGGACAGGGGTACCCAGCATTTT
TRBV30	NA	TRBD1	TRBJ1-2	CAWENRGYGYTF	TGTGCCTGGGAAAACAGGGGCTATGGCTACACCTTC
TRBV2	once	NA	TRBJ2-2	CASSVAGELFF	TGTGCCAGCAGTGTCGCCGGGGAGCTGTTTTTT
TRBV19	NA	NA	TRBJ2-7	CASSFDRSGSYEQYF	TGTGCCAGTAGTTTCGACAGGAGTGGGTCCTACGAGCAGTACTTC
TRBV2	NA	NA	TRBJ1-2	CASSERGGTSVRGYTF	TGTGCCAGCAGTGAACGGGGGGGGACCTCCGTCAGAGGCTACACCTTC
TRBV7-2	NA	TRBD2	TRBJ2-3	CASSLTSGGLFTDTQYF	TGTGCCAGCAGCTTAACTAGCGGGGGGCTCTTCACAGATACGCAGTATTTT
TRBV7-9	NA	NA	TRBJ2-7	CASSLAGGTTYEQYF	TGTGCCAGCAGCTTGGCTGGCGGGACCACCTACGAGCAGTACTTC
TRBV4-1	NA	TRBD1	TRBJ2-2	CASSQRDRGAGELFF	TGCGCCAGCAGCCAGCGGGACAGGGGCGCCGGGGAGCTGTTTTTT
TRBV7-2	NA	TRBD2	TRBJ2-7	CASSFKAGAEQYF	TGTGCCAGCAGCTTCAAAGCGGGGGCCGAGCAGTACTTC
TRBV5-1	NA	NA	TRBJ2-1	CASGEDGEQFF	TGCGCCAGCGGGGAGGACGGTGAGCAGTTCTTC
TRBV15	NA	NA	TRBJ1-3	CATSRGISLRRMGNTIYF	TGTGCCACCAGCAGAGGAATCTCACTACGGAGAATGGGAAACACCATATATTTT
TRBV19	NA	NA	TRBJ1-6	CASSIKEGSPLHF	TGTGCCAGTAGTATAAAGGAGGGATCACCCCTCCACTTT
TRBV11-2	once	TRBD1	TRBJ2-5	CASSSTGGGETQYF	TGTGCCAGCAGCTCGACAGGGGGGGGAGAGACCCAGTACTTC
TRBV4-1	NA	TRBD2	TRBJ2-7	CASSQGLAGTYEQYF	TGCGCCAGCAGCCAAGGGCTAGCGGGGACCTACGAGCAGTACTTC
TRBV4-2	NA	NA	TRBJ2-3	CASSQGPDTQYF	TGTGCCAGCAGCCAAGGGCCGGATACGCAGTATTTT
TRBV5-1	NA	NA	TRBJ2-5	CASSSGWSTGETQYF	TGCGCCAGCAGCTCTGGGTGGAGTACTGGGGAGACCCAGTACTTC
TRBV19	NA	TRBD2	TRBJ2-4	CASSLLAGGLAKNIQYF	TGTGCCAGTAGCCTCCTAGCGGGAGGATTAGCCAAAAACATTCAGTACTTC
TRBV15	NA	TRBD2	TRBJ2-3	CATSNRLAGDTQYF	TGTGCCACCAGCAATCGACTAGCAGGTGATACGCAGTATTTT
TRBV11-2	NA	TRBD2	TRBJ2-1	CASSMGTSGTSYNEQFF	TGTGCCAGCAGCATGGGGACTAGCGGGACCTCCTACAATGAGCAGTTCTTC
TRBV6-1	few	TRBD1	TRBJ1-5	CASTGGQISNQPQHF	TGTGCCAGCACCGGGGGACAGATTAGCAATCAGCCCCAGCATTTT
TRBV7-3	NA	NA	TRBJ2-2	CASSFDYRSANTGELFF	TGTGCCAGCAGCTTTGACTATCGGTCGGCGAACACCGGGGAGCTGTTTTTT
TRBV4-1	NA	TRBD1	TRBJ1-4	CASSQNPGGFGEKLFF	TGCGCCAGCAGCCAAAATCCAGGGGGTTTTGGTGAAAAACTGTTTTTT
TRBV9	NA	NA	TRBJ2-7	CASSGYRSYEQYF	TGTGCCAGCAGCGGTTACAGGTCCTACGAGCAGTACTTC
TRBV7-2	NA	NA	TRBJ2-1	CASSLGLDTEQFF	TGTGCCAGCAGCTTAGGACTAGACACTGAGCAGTTCTTC